The clone carrying this TCR beta chain has more than one count but fewer than ten. The data are from a study of blood T cell repertoires in COVID-19. Using immunoSEQ multiplex PCR, the repertoire was profiled, and TCRdb retains in-frame clones only, with some absent. The sample carries about 320,000 clones, about nine tenths recorded once. Germline V CDR1 and CDR2: SGHTA, FQGNSA. The CDR3 is 16 amino acids. Trimming cost V 0 bases and J 3 bases, with 12 bases left between them. The TCR was taken from a man between 60 and 70 years old who had recovered from COVID-19. The genes are TRBV7-2 and TRBJ1-5, with D tentatively TRBD1 (6 bases). Sequenced input: PBMCs or T cells enriched from blood (not recorded which). Here the CDR3 DNA reads TGTGCCAGCAGCTTAGCAGTAGCAGGGGTCAATCAGCCCCAGCATTTT. Its translation is CASSLAVAGVNQPQHF. The full variable domain, in which reference TRBV7-2 and TRBJ1-5 provide the parts outside the CDR3, is GAGVSQSPSNKVTEKGKDVELRCDPISGHTALYWYRQSLGQGLEFLIYFQGNSAPDKSGLPSDRFSAERTGGSVSTLTIQRTQQEDSAVYLCASSLAVAGVNQPQHFGDGTRLSIL.